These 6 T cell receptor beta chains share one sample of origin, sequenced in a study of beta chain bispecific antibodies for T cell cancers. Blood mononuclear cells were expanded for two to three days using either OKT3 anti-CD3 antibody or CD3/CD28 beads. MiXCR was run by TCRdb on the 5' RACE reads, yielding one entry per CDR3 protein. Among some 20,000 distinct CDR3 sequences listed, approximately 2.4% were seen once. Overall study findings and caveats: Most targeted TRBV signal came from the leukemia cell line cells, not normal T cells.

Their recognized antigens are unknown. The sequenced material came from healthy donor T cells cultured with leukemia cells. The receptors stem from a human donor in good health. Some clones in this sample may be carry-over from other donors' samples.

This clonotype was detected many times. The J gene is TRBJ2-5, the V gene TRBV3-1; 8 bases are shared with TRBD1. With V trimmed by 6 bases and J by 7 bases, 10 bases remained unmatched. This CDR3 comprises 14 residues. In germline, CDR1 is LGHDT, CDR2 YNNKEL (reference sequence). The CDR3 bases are TGTGCCAGCAGGGTGGACAGGGCAGATGGGACCCAGTACTTC. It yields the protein CASRVDRADGTQYF.

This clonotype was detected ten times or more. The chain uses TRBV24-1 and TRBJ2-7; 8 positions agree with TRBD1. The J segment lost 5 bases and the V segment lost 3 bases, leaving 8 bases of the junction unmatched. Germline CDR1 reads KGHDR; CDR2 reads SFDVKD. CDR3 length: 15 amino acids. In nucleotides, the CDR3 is TGTGCCACCAGTGATCCTGGGACAGGAACAGACGAGCAGTACTTC. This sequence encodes CATSDPGTGTDEQYF.

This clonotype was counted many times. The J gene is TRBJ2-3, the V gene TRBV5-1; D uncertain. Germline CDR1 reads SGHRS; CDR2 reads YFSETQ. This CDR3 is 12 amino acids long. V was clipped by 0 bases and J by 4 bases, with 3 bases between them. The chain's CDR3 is CASSLEADTQYF. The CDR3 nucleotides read TGCGCCAGCAGCTTGGAAGCAGATACGCAGTATTTT. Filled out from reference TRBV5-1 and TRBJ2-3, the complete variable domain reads KAGVTQTPRYLIKTRGQQVTLSCSPISGHRSVSWYQQTPGQGLQFLFEYFSETQRNKGNFPGRFSGRQFSNSRSEMNVSTLELGDSALYLCASSLEADTQYFGPGTRLTVL.

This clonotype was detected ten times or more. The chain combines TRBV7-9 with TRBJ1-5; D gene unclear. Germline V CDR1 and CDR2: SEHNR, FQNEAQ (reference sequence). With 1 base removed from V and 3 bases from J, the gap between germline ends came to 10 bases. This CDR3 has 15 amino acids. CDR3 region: CASSLGQWDNQPQHF. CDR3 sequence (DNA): TGTGCCAGCAGCTTAGGACAATGGGACAATCAGCCCCAGCATTTT.

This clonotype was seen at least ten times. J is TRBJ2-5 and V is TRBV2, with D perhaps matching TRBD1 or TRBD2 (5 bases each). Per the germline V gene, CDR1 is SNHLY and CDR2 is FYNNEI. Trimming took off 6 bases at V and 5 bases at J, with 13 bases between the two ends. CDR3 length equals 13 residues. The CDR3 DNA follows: TGTGCCAGCAGACGGGACCGCCTGGAGACCCAGTACTTC. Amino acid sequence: CASRRDRLETQYF.

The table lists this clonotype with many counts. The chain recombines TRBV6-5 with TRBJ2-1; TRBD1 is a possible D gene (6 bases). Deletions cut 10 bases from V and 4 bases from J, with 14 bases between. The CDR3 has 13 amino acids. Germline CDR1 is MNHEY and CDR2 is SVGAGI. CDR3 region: CATQVGAYNEQFF. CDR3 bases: TGTGCCACCCAGGTGGGGGCTTACAATGAGCAGTTCTTC.